The rows below give T cell receptor beta chains drawn from one sample of a study of T-cell memory formation after mild COVID-19. A single record per CDR3 protein comes from TCRdb applying MiXCR to the 5' RACE reads. The table lists 530,000 or so distinct CDR3 sequences, 15% to 20% of them singletons. Input material: PBMCs or a T cell subset sorted from them (not recorded which). These receptors all come from an adult woman who had mild COVID-19 (a few samples of this study predate the infection). Cell type and time point are not known. The CDR3 runs from the conserved cysteine through the conserved F or W. D genes are given only for firm matches. Rows may omit the clone size; those that give it use once, few, many or a size class.

TRBV5-1	many	-	TRBJ2-1	CASSPARDGYNEQFF	TGCGCCAGCAGCCCCGCCAGAGACGGTTACAATGAGCAGTTCTTC
TRBV20-1	few	-	TRBJ1-5	CSALRPVGDNQPQHF	TGCAGTGCTCTTCGTCCGGTAGGCGACAATCAGCCCCAGCATTTT
TRBV14	few	-	TRBJ1-6	CASSQEASSFIGDSPLHF	TGTGCCAGCAGCCAAGAGGCCAGCAGTTTTATCGGTGATTCACCCCTCCACTTT
TRBV27	-	TRBD1	TRBJ2-1	CASRRGTGAFNEQFF	TGTGCCAGCCGCCGCGGGACAGGGGCGTTCAATGAGCAGTTCTTC
TRBV4-1	few	-	TRBJ1-2	CASGPSQGYGYTF	TGCGCCAGCGGACCCTCTCAAGGATATGGCTACACCTTC
TRBV12-3/TRBV12-4	-	-	TRBJ1-1	CASRKGGGVLKAFF	TGTGCCAGCCGGAAGGGGGGAGGTGTTTTGAAAGCTTTCTTT
TRBV28	few	-	TRBJ2-1	CASRFGSSGSEQFF	TGTGCCAGCAGGTTCGGGAGTTCCGGGAGTGAGCAGTTCTTC
TRBV29-1	-	-	TRBJ1-1	CSVVGYDMNTEAFF	TGCAGCGTTGTGGGTTATGACATGAACACTGAAGCTTTCTTT
TRBV7-9	-	TRBD1	TRBJ1-2	CASSLGLGGQGPENYGYTF	TGTGCCAGCAGCTTAGGTCTCGGGGGACAGGGCCCGGAAAACTATGGCTACACCTTC
TRBV27	-	-	TRBJ2-7	CASGRDFSSYEQYF	TGTGCCAGCGGCCGGGACTTCAGCTCCTACGAGCAGTACTTC
TRBV7-2	few	-	TRBJ2-7	CASSLAWTDYEQYF	TGTGCCAGCAGCTTAGCGTGGACAGACTACGAGCAGTACTTC
TRBV29-1	-	-	TRBJ1-1	CSVTTMNTEAFF	TGCAGCGTTACCACTATGAACACTGAAGCTTTCTTT
TRBV5-1	few	-	TRBJ1-1	CASSLGHGGYEAFF	TGCGCCAGCAGCTTGGGTCATGGAGGCTATGAAGCTTTCTTT
TRBV4-3	-	TRBD2	TRBJ2-7	CASSQSSGTPYEQYF	TGCGCCAGCAGCCAATCGAGCGGGACCCCCTACGAGCAGTACTTC
TRBV6-1	few	TRBD2	TRBJ2-1	CASSFTSGGNNEQFF	TGTGCCAGCAGTTTTACTAGCGGGGGAAACAATGAGCAGTTCTTC
TRBV29-1	-	-	TRBJ2-7	CSAEGARGRLYEQYF	TGCAGCGCCGAAGGGGCCCGGGGAAGGCTTTACGAGCAGTACTTC
TRBV4-1	-	-	TRBJ1-1	CASSPSPSNTEAFF	TGCGCCAGCAGCCCCTCCCCCTCGAACACTGAAGCTTTCTTT
TRBV7-3	-	TRBD2	TRBJ2-2	CASSSPRGGHSGELFF	TGTGCCAGCAGCTCCCCACGGGGGGGCCACAGCGGGGAGCTGTTTTTT
TRBV10-3	-	-	TRBJ1-3	CAIRSQTAGNTIYF	TGTGCCATCAGAAGTCAAACTGCGGGGAACACCATATATTTT
TRBV10-3	-	-	TRBJ1-1	CATNGGEGEAFF	TGTGCCACGAACGGGGGAGAGGGTGAAGCTTTCTTT
TRBV13	few	TRBD1	TRBJ2-7	CASSMDRNYEQYF	TGTGCCAGCAGCATGGACAGGAACTACGAGCAGTACTTC
TRBV12-2	-	-	TRBJ2-7	CASRLAGPPRAYEQYF	TGTGCAAGTCGCTTAGCGGGACCTCCGCGGGCCTACGAGCAGTACTTC
TRBV20-1	few	-	TRBJ1-4	CSARLTAGEKLFF	TGCAGTGCTAGGTTGACAGCCGGTGAAAAACTGTTTTTT
TRBV6-5	-	TRBD2	TRBJ2-7	CASTQTWDSGRFTYEQYF	TGTGCCAGCACTCAAACGTGGGATAGCGGGAGGTTCACCTACGAGCAGTACTTC
TRBV30	-	-	TRBJ1-2	CAWSVKLALYGYNF	TGTGCCTGGAGTGTAAAACTGGCGCTCTATGGCTACAACTTC
TRBV20-1	-	-	TRBJ2-1	CSAFRTTYNEQFF	TGCAGTGCTTTCCGGACTACCTACAATGAGCAGTTCTTC
TRBV5-1	few	TRBD1	TRBJ1-2	CASSSQGLEGYTF	TGCGCCAGCAGCTCACAGGGGTTAGAGGGCTACACCTTC
TRBV10-3	-	-	TRBJ2-1	CAILLGNNEQFF	TGTGCCATCTTGCTGGGTAACAATGAGCAGTTCTTC
TRBV6-5	-	TRBD1	TRBJ2-7	CASSYFDEGQGFGYEQYF	TGTGCCAGCAGTTACTTCGACGAGGGACAGGGCTTTGGATACGAGCAGTACTTC
TRBV29-1	few	-	TRBJ2-3	CSVVWVYTDTQYF	TGCAGCGTTGTTTGGGTTTACACAGATACGCAGTATTTT
TRBV7-8	-	-	TRBJ1-2	CASSLTREGYTF	TGTGCCAGCAGCTTGACAAGAGAAGGCTACACCTTC
TRBV18	few	-	TRBJ1-1	CASSEDMNTEAFF	TGTGCCAGCTCGGAGGACATGAACACTGAAGCTTTCTTT
TRBV19	-	-	TRBJ2-1	CASSMYGDEQFF	TGTGCCAGTAGTATGTATGGGGATGAGCAGTTCTTC
TRBV29-1	few	-	TRBJ2-7	CSSGTLYEQYF	TGCAGCTCCGGGACACTCTACGAGCAGTACTTC
TRBV7-2	-	-	TRBJ2-1	CASSFTGGAYNEQFF	TGTGCCAGCAGTTTCACAGGGGGGGCCTACAATGAGCAGTTCTTC
TRBV20-1	few	-	TRBJ1-5	CSARESRGPLNQPQHF	TGCAGTGCTAGAGAGAGTAGAGGGCCGCTAAATCAGCCCCAGCATTTT
TRBV18	-	-	TRBJ1-1	CASSPPLAGNTEAFF	TGTGCCAGCTCACCTCCCCTTGCGGGGAACACTGAAGCTTTCTTT
TRBV30	-	-	TRBJ2-1	CAWSVSRGSYNEQFF	TGTGCCTGGAGTGTAAGTCGGGGCTCCTACAATGAGCAGTTCTTC
TRBV7-9	-	TRBD1	TRBJ1-1	CASSYRTGRNTEAFF	TGTGCCAGCAGCTACCGGACAGGGAGGAACACTGAAGCTTTCTTT
TRBV7-8	few	TRBD2	TRBJ2-3	CASSLASGRGTSGSWGADTQYF	TGTGCCAGCAGCTTAGCCTCCGGAAGAGGGACTAGCGGGAGTTGGGGCGCAGATACGCAGTATTTT
TRBV12-3/TRBV12-4	-	-	TRBJ1-2	CASFHRGIIPTGYTF	TGTGCCAGCTTCCATCGGGGCATTATCCCCACTGGCTACACCTTC
TRBV20-1	-	-	TRBJ1-1	CSALDSSEAFF	TGCAGTGCCCTGGACAGCTCTGAAGCTTTCTTT
TRBV7-9	few	-	TRBJ2-1	CASSNRAPIDNEQFF	TGTGCCAGCAGCAACCGAGCCCCTATTGACAATGAGCAGTTCTTC
TRBV20-1	many	-	TRBJ2-3	CSASGGDSTSRTDTQYF	TGCAGTGCTTCAGGGGGGGACTCGACTAGCCGCACAGATACGCAGTATTTT
TRBV6-2/TRBV6-3	many	TRBD2	TRBJ2-1	CASSYSSGRAANEQFF	TGTGCCAGCAGTTATTCTAGCGGGAGGGCCGCTAATGAGCAGTTCTTC
TRBV9	few	-	TRBJ2-5	CASSVAGLTQETQYF	TGTGCCAGCAGCGTAGCTGGACTAACTCAAGAGACCCAGTACTTC
TRBV4-1	-	-	TRBJ2-7	CASSQEGGRSEQYF	TGCGCCAGCAGCCAAGAAGGGGGTAGGAGCGAGCAGTACTTC
TRBV5-1	few	TRBD1	TRBJ2-3	CASSWGQGSENTQYF	TGCGCCAGCAGCTGGGGACAGGGGAGCGAAAATACGCAGTATTTT
TRBV6-5	-	-	TRBJ1-3	CATRRKGTSGNTIYF	TGTGCCACCCGACGGAAGGGTACCTCTGGAAACACCATATATTTT